Below are 32 T cell receptor beta chains sequenced from a single sample in a study of patients and donors after allogeneic stem cell transplantation. TCRdb used MiXCR to reprocess the RT-PCR reads, holding one entry per CDR3 protein. The data show around 170,000 distinct CDR3 sequences, with 24% seen just once and around 26% held by the top ten. Sequenced input: blood, either unsorted or a sorted T cell fraction (not recorded which). Every receptor here comes from a human donor who was either an allogeneic HSCT recipient or a stem cell or donor lymphocyte infusion donor (not recorded which). It is not recorded whose cells these are; they may come from a transplant donor.

This clonotype was counted many times. This rearrangement joins TRBV21-1 to TRBJ1-1. TRBV21-1 is labeled a pseudogene. The CDR3 has 15 amino acids. The CDR3 sequence is CASSIRRGRNTEAFF. CDR3 nucleotide sequence: TGTGCCAGCAGCATTCGGAGGGGCCGGAACACTGAAGCTTTCTTT.

As DNA, the CDR3 is TGTGCCAGCAGTGTGGGGGTCCACGAGCAGTACTTC. As protein: CASSVGVHEQYF. The rearrangement uses TRBV25-1 and TRBJ2-7; perhaps D is TRBD1 or TRBD2 (5 bases each). Trimming shortened V by 4 bases and J by 5 bases, and 9 bases separated the two germline ends. CDR1 is MGHDK and CDR2 is SYGVNS in the germline V gene. CDR3 length equals 12 residues.

This clonotype was detected only a few times. This rearrangement joins TRBV5-5 to TRBJ2-1, with 12 bases that match TRBD2. The CDR3 is 20 amino acids. Germline lookup yields CDR1 SGHKS and CDR2 YYEKEE (reference sequence). V lost 4 bases and J lost 0; bases outside the gene matches: 14. The CDR3 region is CASSQQGLAGGPSSYNEQFF. As DNA, the CDR3 is TGTGCCAGCAGCCAGCAGGGTCTAGCGGGAGGGCCGAGCTCCTACAATGAGCAGTTCTTC.

V is TRBV12-3 or TRBV12-4 and J is TRBJ2-7, with 9 bases identical to TRBD1. The CDR3 is 14 amino acids. Unmatched junction bases numbered 3, after V lost 2 bases and J lost 4 bases. The CDR3 DNA reads as TGTGCCAGCAGTTTACCCGGACAGGGGTACGAGCAGTACTTC. Translated, it gives CASSLPGQGYEQYF.

The rearrangement links TRBV28 to TRBJ2-5; a possible D gene is TRBD2 (5 bases). CDR3 length: 13 amino acids. CDR1 and CDR2 (germline): MDHEN, SYDVKM. Trimming removed 3 bases from V and 5 bases from J, with 10 bases in between. The CDR3 is CASSFEGGETQYF. Here the CDR3 DNA reads TGTGCCAGCAGTTTTGAGGGCGGCGAGACCCAGTACTTC.

There are a few counts of this clonotype. The chain carries TRBV19 and TRBJ1-1; 7 positions agree with TRBD1. Germline lookup yields CDR1 LNHDA and CDR2 SQIVND (reference sequence). The CDR3 loop spans 15 amino acids. J was trimmed by 4 bases and V by 3 bases; bases with no gene match: 8. The CDR3 region is CASSIWDRAFTEAFF. CDR3 nucleotide sequence: TGTGCCAGTAGTATTTGGGACAGAGCTTTCACTGAAGCTTTCTTT. The entire variable domain, with the rest obtained from reference TRBV19 and TRBJ1-1, is as follows: DGGITQSPKYLFRKEGQNVTLSCEQNLNHDAMYWYRQDPGQGLRLIYYSQIVNDFQKGDIAEGYSVSREKKESFPLTVTSAQKNPTAFYLCASSIWDRAFTEAFFGQGTRLTVV.

This chain uses TRBV2 with TRBJ2-1; 8 nucleotides align to TRBD1. The CDR3 is 17 residues long. Losses at the gene ends were 5 bases for V and 4 bases for J; bases not matched to a gene: 13. Germline lookup yields CDR1 SNHLY and CDR2 FYNNEI. CDR3 nucleotides: TGTGCCAGCAGTTACACAGGGGGTCCCGACTTATACAATGAGCAGTTCTTC. The encoded protein is CASSYTGGPDLYNEQFF.

In its sample, this clonotype was seen a few times. The chain joins TRBV12-3 or TRBV12-4 to TRBJ1-2; D is uncertain. The CDR3 sequence is 8 residues long. Trimming pared 11 bases from V and 7 bases from J, leaving 5 bases between. CDR3 amino acids: CALSGYTF. CDR3 nucleotides: TGTGCCCTTAGTGGCTACACCTTC.

This clonotype was observed a handful of times. J is TRBJ2-3 and V is TRBV12-3 or TRBV12-4; a weak D match, TRBD1 (6 bases). Deletions cut 6 bases from V and 2 bases from J, with 15 bases between. This CDR3 has 15 residues. The CDR3 is CASRGHPRHTDTQYF. Written as DNA, the CDR3 is TGTGCCAGCAGGGGACACCCACGGCACACAGATACGCAGTATTTT.

This chain joins TRBV7-3 and TRBJ2-1; D uncertain. Germline values: CDR1 SGHTA, CDR2 FQGTGA. V lost 5 bases to trimming and J lost 2 bases, with 13 bases between them. There are 15 residues in the CDR3. The DNA for the CDR3 is TGTGCCAGCAGCCCCCCGGGTACTACCTACAATGAGCAGTTCTTC. This sequence encodes CASSPPGTTYNEQFF.

This clonotype appeared a few times. CDR3 amino acids: CASSVSAMGNQPQHF. The CDR3 bases are TGTGCCAGCAGCGTAAGCGCTATGGGGAATCAGCCCCAGCATTTT. V gene TRBV9 combines with J gene TRBJ1-5; no reliable D call. Germline V CDR1 and CDR2: SGDLS, YYNGEE. Trimming pared 1 base from V and 4 bases from J, leaving 12 bases between. This CDR3 contains 15 residues.

This sequence joins TRBV2 and TRBJ2-3; 7 nucleotides agree with TRBD2. The V gene end was trimmed by 11 bases and the J gene end by 1 base; junction bases not matched to a gene: 12. The length of the CDR3 is 15 residues. Germline V gives CDR1 SNHLY, CDR2 FYNNEI. CDR3 DNA: TGTGCCCCAAGGGAGGGGAGGACCGGCACAGATACGCAGTATTTT. It encodes CAPREGRTGTDTQYF.

This clonotype was detected a few times. The chain is built from TRBV9 and TRBJ2-7, with 8 positions matching TRBD2. The V segment lost 0 bases and the J segment 2 bases; nucleotides outside the gene matches: 7. The CDR3 is 16 residues long. Germline assignment: CDR1 SGDLS and CDR2 YYNGEE. The CDR3 here is CASSVGEAGAPYEQYF. The CDR3 region has the DNA TGTGCCAGCAGCGTAGGGGAAGCGGGGGCACCCTACGAGCAGTACTTC.

The CDR3 DNA follows: TGTGCCAGCACTCCGGAGCTTGTATTTGGTGAGCAGTACTTC. This sequence encodes CASTPELVFGEQYF. The V and J genes are TRBV5-5 and TRBJ2-7; D is unclear. V lost 6 bases and J lost 7, with 20 bases in between. CDR1 is SGHKS, CDR2 YYEKEE, per germline (reference sequence). The CDR3 runs to 14 residues.

This clonotype came up a few times. V gene TRBV4-1 combines with J gene TRBJ1-1; 7 positions match TRBD1. The CDR3 runs 14 residues. J was trimmed by 4 bases and V by 5 bases; bases with no gene match: 7. Per germline, CDR1 MGHRA and CDR2 YSYEKL. The CDR3 sequence: CASSSHPGGTEAFF. The CDR3 coding sequence is TGCGCCAGCAGCTCCCACCCAGGGGGCACTGAAGCTTTCTTT.

This clonotype was recorded a few times. The chain combines TRBV29-1 with TRBJ1-1; D remains unclear. CDR1 SQVTM and CDR2 ANQGSEA come from the germline V gene. The CDR3 is 11 residues long. Trimming pared 4 bases from V and 0 bases from J, leaving 3 bases between. The CDR3 DNA sequence: TGCAGCGTTGGTATGAACACTGAAGCTTTCTTT. Its translation: CSVGMNTEAFF. Full variable domain (rest looked up from reference TRBV29-1 and TRBJ1-1): SAVISQKPSRDICQRGTSLTIQCQVDSQVTMMFWYRQQPGQSLTLIATANQGSEATYESGFVIDKFPISRPNLTFSTLTVSNMSPEDSSIYLCSVGMNTEAFFGQGTRLTVV.

The chain is built from TRBV6-2 or TRBV6-3 and TRBJ2-2, with a tentative D call TRBD1 (5 bases). V was clipped by 1 base and J by 4 bases, with 13 bases between them. CDR1 is MNHEY and CDR2 is SVGEGT in the germline V gene. CDR3 length: 16 residues. The DNA of the CDR3 is TGTGCCAGCAGTTACTGGGGCAGCCCCACCACCGGGGAGCTGTTTTTT. Translating it yields CASSYWGSPTTGELFF.

The chain couples TRBV30 to TRBJ1-1; D uncertain. Trimming removed 4 bases at V and 1 base at J, with 13 bases between. CDR1 and CDR2 (germline): GTSNPN, SVGIG (reference sequence). The CDR3 has 14 amino acids. In DNA, the CDR3 is TGTGCCTGGAACTGGGTTGTCCCGAACACTGAAGCTTTCTTT. Protein: CAWNWVVPNTEAFF.

Only a few counts were recorded for this clonotype. The J gene is TRBJ1-1, the V gene TRBV4-1; perhaps TRBD1 as D (5 bases). The length of the CDR3 is 12 residues. The germline V gene encodes CDR1 MGHRA and CDR2 YSYEKL. V was cut by 3 bases and J by 7 bases, with 9 bases left in between. The CDR3 coding sequence is TGCGCCAGCAGCCATGGGACGGATGAAGCTTTCTTT. This sequence encodes CASSHGTDEAFF.

DNA of the CDR3: TGTGCCATCAGTGAGTCCTCGGGCAGGGCTGGCTACACCTTC. Translating gives CAISESSGRAGYTF. The chain has TRBV10-3 and TRBJ1-2; weak D call: TRBD1 (5 bases). Germline V gene sequence: CDR1 ENHRY, CDR2 SYGVKD. V lost 0 bases and J lost 7, with 12 bases in between. The CDR3 has 14 amino acids.

The DNA for the CDR3 is TGTGCCTGGAGTGGCCTCAGCTCCTACAATGAGCAGTTCTTC. Protein sequence: CAWSGLSSYNEQFF. V and J are TRBV30 and TRBJ2-1; no firm D call. V was cut by 1 base and J by 0 bases, with 7 bases left in between. The germline CDR1 and CDR2 sequences are GTSNPN and SVGIG (reference sequence). The CDR3 consists of 14 residues.

The CDR3 DNA reads TGTGCCAGCAGCTTAGCGACAGGGGGCGGTGAGCAGTTCTTC. It codes for CASSLATGGGEQFF. The chain joins TRBV7-6 to TRBJ2-1; 10 bases agree with TRBD1. This CDR3 spans 14 amino acids. The junction had 2 bases not matched to a gene; V was cut back by 0 bases and J by 9 bases. The V gene's germline CDR1 is SGHVS and CDR2 FNYEAQ. The whole variable domain, filled in from reference TRBV7-6 and TRBJ2-1, reads GAGVSQSPRYKVTKRGQDVALRCDPISGHVSLYWYRQALGQGPEFLTYFNYEAQQDKSGLPNDRFSAERPEGSISTLTIQRTEQRDSAMYRCASSLATGGGEQFFGPGTRLTVL.

Only a few counts were recorded for this clonotype. The V and J genes are TRBV7-9 and TRBJ1-1; D not certain. Germline lookup yields CDR1 SEHNR and CDR2 FQNEAQ (reference sequence). The CDR3 sequence is 14 residues long. V lost 5 bases and J 5 bases, leaving 15 bases between the germline ends. The CDR3 loop reads CASSIEGVSTEAFF. CDR3 nucleotide sequence: TGTGCCAGCAGCATCGAGGGCGTAAGTACTGAAGCTTTCTTT.

The J gene is TRBJ2-7, the V gene TRBV5-8; 10 bases are a match to TRBD1. Germline V gene data show CDR1 as SGHTS and CDR2 as YDEGEE. This CDR3 contains 14 residues. The ends lost 3 bases at V and 5 bases at J; junction bases unmatched: 5. As DNA, the CDR3 is TGTGCCAGCAGCTCGGACAGGGGGGGCGACGAGCAGTACTTC. This sequence encodes CASSSDRGGDEQYF. The full variable domain, rest sourced from reference TRBV5-8 and TRBJ2-7, is EAGVTQSPTHLIKTRGQQATLRCSPISGHTSVYWYQQALGLGLQFLLWYDEGEERNRGNFPPRFSGRQFPNYSSELNVNALELEDSALYLCASSSDRGGDEQYFGPGTRLTVT.

This clonotype occurred many times. The chain recombines TRBV5-1 with TRBJ1-6; 7 bases are shared with TRBD1. Per germline, CDR1 SGHRS and CDR2 YFSETQ. After removal of 8 bases from V and 6 bases from J, the junction contained 5 bases not matched to a gene. This CDR3 has 13 amino acids. The CDR3, as DNA: TGCGCCAGTAACCGGGACAGTAATTCACCCCTCCACTTT. The encoded protein is CASNRDSNSPLHF.

The V and J genes are TRBV7-3 and TRBJ2-1; no firm D call. V dropped 0 bases and J dropped 8 bases, with 5 bases sitting between them. This CDR3 comprises 12 residues. In germline, CDR1 is SGHTA, CDR2 FQGTGA. In DNA form, the CDR3 reads TGTGCCAGCAGCTTAACGCGTGATGAGCAGTTCTTC. Translation: CASSLTRDEQFF.

This clonotype occurred a few times. This chain uses TRBV25-1 with TRBJ2-1, with D possibly TRBD1 on 5 matching bases. This CDR3 spans 15 amino acids. V lost 7 bases and J 6 bases, leaving 19 bases between the germline ends. The germline V gene has CDR1 MGHDK and CDR2 SYGVNS. The CDR3 region is CASIRQSKEGNEQFF. CDR3 in DNA: TGTGCCAGCATTAGACAGAGTAAGGAAGGCAATGAGCAGTTCTTC.

The chain has TRBV5-5 and TRBJ2-7, with unresolved D. The CDR3 extends over 15 amino acids. Per germline, CDR1 SGHKS and CDR2 YYEKEE (reference sequence). The ends were cut back, 0 bases at V and 2 bases at J, with 12 bases in the middle. CDR3 protein: CASSLAAPVAYEQYF. For the CDR3, the DNA is TGTGCCAGCAGCTTGGCGGCTCCGGTGGCCTACGAGCAGTACTTC.

Only a few counts were recorded for this clonotype. V usage is TRBV6-5 and J usage is TRBJ2-4; D remains unclear. The germline CDR1 and CDR2 sequences are MNHEY and SVGAGI. This CDR3 is built from 16 residues. V lost 7 bases, J lost 2 bases, and 18 bases lay in between. The CDR3 DNA follows: TGTGCCAGCACTGGATACGGCGACGGAACCAAAAACATTCAGTACTTC. Translation: CASTGYGDGTKNIQYF.

The chain carries TRBV20-1 and TRBJ1-1; TRBD1 aligns across 7 bases. Germline V lookup: CDR1 DFQATT, CDR2 SNEGSKA (reference sequence). Trimming at V came to 0 bases and at J to 5 bases, leaving 12 bases not matched to a gene. This CDR3 region has 16 residues. CDR3 nucleotide sequence: TGCAGTGCTAGAGACCCCCCCCAGGGGGTGGGTACTGAAGCTTTCTTT. It encodes CSARDPPQGVGTEAFF.

A remark on this clonotype: A much larger clone differs from this one at a single base, so this may be a read error. The V call is TRBV12-3 or TRBV12-4, the J call TRBJ1-1; D call uncertain. The CDR3 loop spans 14 amino acids. Between the trimmed V and J ends, which lost 5 bases and 3 bases, there was a span of 13 bases. CDR3 sequence: CASSPTHRDTEAFF. In DNA form, the CDR3 reads TGTGCCAGCAGTCCAACACATCGTGACACTGAAGCTTTCTTT.

The J gene is TRBJ2-3, the V gene TRBV4-2, with D unresolved. CDR1 is LGHNA and CDR2 is YNFKEQ in the germline V gene. The CDR3 is made up of 12 amino acids. The V end was cut by 0 bases, the J end by 5 bases, with 3 bases between. Written as DNA, the CDR3 is TGTGCCAGCAGCCAAGATTTAGATACGCAGTATTTT. The encoded protein is CASSQDLDTQYF.